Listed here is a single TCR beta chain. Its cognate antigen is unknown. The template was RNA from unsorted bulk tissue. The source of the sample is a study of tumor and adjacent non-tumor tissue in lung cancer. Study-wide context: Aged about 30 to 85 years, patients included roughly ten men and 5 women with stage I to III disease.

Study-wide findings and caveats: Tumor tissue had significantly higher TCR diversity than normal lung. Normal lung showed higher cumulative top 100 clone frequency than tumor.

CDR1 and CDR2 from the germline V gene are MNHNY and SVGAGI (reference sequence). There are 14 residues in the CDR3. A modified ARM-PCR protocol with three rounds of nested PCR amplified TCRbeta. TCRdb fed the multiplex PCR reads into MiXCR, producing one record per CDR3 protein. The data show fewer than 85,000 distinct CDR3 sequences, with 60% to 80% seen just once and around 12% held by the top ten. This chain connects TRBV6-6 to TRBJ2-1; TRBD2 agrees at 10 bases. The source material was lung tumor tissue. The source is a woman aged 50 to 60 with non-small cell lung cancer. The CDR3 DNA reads TGTTCCACCAATCAACTAGCGGGGTCCAATGAGCAGTTCTTC. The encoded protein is CSTNQLAGSNEQFF.